These T cell receptor beta chains were read from a single sample in a study of T cells expressing NK-cell markers. Each CDR3 protein gets one entry in TCRdb, which reprocessed the 5' RACE reads and gives no DNA. The sample data list about 370,000 distinct CDR3 sequences. The sample consisted of blood T cells: a sorted CD56 or NKG2C T cell subset, CD4+ or CD8+ T cells, or bulk PBMC T cells (not recorded which). These receptors were collected from a woman aged 45-59 years in good health. CDR3s include the opening cysteine and the closing phenylalanine or tryptophan.

>TRBV14|TRBJ1-1
CASSPQSMPNTEAFF
>TRBV7-9|TRBJ2-6
CASSFPGSTGANVLTF
>TRBV27|TRBJ1-5
CASSWAQGSNQPQHF
>TRBV3-1|TRBJ2-7
CASSQVLRSSYEQYF
>TRBV5-1|TRBJ2-3
CASSNEGSGSTDTQYF
>TRBV20-1|TRBJ2-1
CSATGLAGGPSSYNEQFF
>TRBV6-5|TRBJ1-2
CASSYRRGKNYGYTF
>TRBV5-5|TRBJ2-1
CASSTRGWESDEQFF
>TRBV12-3/TRBV12-4|TRBJ1-5
CASSAPGQGSNQPQHF
>TRBV4-1|TRBJ1-1
CASSQTGGLDTEAFF
>TRBV25-1|TRBJ2-7
CATTPGRVSYEQYF
>TRBV24-1|TRBJ1-5
CATSDGTVNSNQPQHF
>TRBV20-1|TRBJ2-3
CSVESWEGPGTDTQYF
>TRBV2|TRBJ2-4
CASSYGTLAKNIQYF
>TRBV7-8|TRBJ2-7
CASSSYPGTGSIEQYF
>TRBV20-1|TRBJ2-1
CSARMAASPLFF
>TRBV6-2/TRBV6-3|TRBJ2-5
CASSYSRQRETQYF
>TRBV20-1|TRBJ1-5
CSARDPGAGNQPQHF
>TRBV2|TRBJ2-1
CASIIGSREQFF
>TRBV9|TRBJ2-1
CASSVAGAPYNEQFF
>TRBV5-1|TRBJ2-3
CASSTGGTSDTQYF
>TRBV6-5|TRBJ2-1
CASSTRLAGAYNEQFF
>TRBV11-2|TRBJ2-7
CASSLGKTPNYEQYF
>TRBV29-1|TRBJ1-1
CSVTGSMNTEAFF